The rows below give T cell receptor beta chains drawn from one sample of a study of CD8+CD57+ T cells in acquired aplastic anemia. Using its own MiXCR run on the reads, TCRdb lists one record per CDR3 protein. The sample contains about 190,000 distinct CDR3 sequences, about 53% of which appear only once. The source material was sorted CD4+, CD8+, or CD8+CD57+ T cells (not recorded which) from PBMCs. These receptors came from a human donor in good health, serving as a control. Each CDR3 is given with its conserved first and last residue. A D gene is named only where the DNA matches it firmly. The size field is filled for only some rows; it gives once, few, many or a size class.

V gene: TRBV30
D gene: NA
clone size: few
J gene: TRBJ1-1
CDR3 DNA: TGTGCCTGGAGTGCCAGATTTGAAGCTTTCTTT
CDR3 protein: CAWSARFEAFF

V gene: TRBV4-2
D gene: NA
clone size: NA
J gene: TRBJ1-4
CDR3 DNA: TGTGCCAGCAGCCAACCGGGAGGGTCTAACGAAAAACTGTTTTTT
CDR3 protein: CASSQPGGSNEKLFF

V gene: TRBV2
D gene: NA
clone size: NA
J gene: TRBJ1-6
CDR3 DNA: TGTGCCAGCATACGGGGGGGCATGTCCAATTCACCCCTCCACTTT
CDR3 protein: CASIRGGMSNSPLHF

V gene: TRBV12-3/TRBV12-4
D gene: TRBD1
clone size: many
J gene: TRBJ1-1
CDR3 DNA: TGTGCCAGCAGCAGATCTGACAGGGTCACTGAAGCTTTCTTT
CDR3 protein: CASSRSDRVTEAFF

V gene: TRBV29-1
D gene: NA
clone size: NA
J gene: TRBJ1-2
CDR3 DNA: TGCAGCGTAGAGCAGCGTACCTATGGCTACACCTTC
CDR3 protein: CSVEQRTYGYTF

V gene: TRBV6-4
D gene: NA
clone size: many
J gene: TRBJ1-2
CDR3 DNA: TGTGCCAGCAGTGACTCGAGAGGGGTTGGTGGCTACACCTTC
CDR3 protein: CASSDSRGVGGYTF

V gene: TRBV12-3/TRBV12-4
D gene: NA
clone size: many
J gene: TRBJ1-5
CDR3 DNA: TGTGCCAGCAGTTTAGGTTTCAATCAGCCCCAGCATTTT
CDR3 protein: CASSLGFNQPQHF

V gene: TRBV19
D gene: TRBD2
clone size: NA
J gene: TRBJ2-3
CDR3 DNA: TGTGCCAGTAGTATAGGTACTAGCGGTAGCACAGATACGCAGTATTTT
CDR3 protein: CASSIGTSGSTDTQYF

V gene: TRBV28
D gene: TRBD1
clone size: many
J gene: TRBJ2-7
CDR3 DNA: TGTGCCAGCATGGACAGGAGCTACGAGCAGTACTTC
CDR3 protein: CASMDRSYEQYF

V gene: TRBV7-7
D gene: NA
clone size: many
J gene: TRBJ2-2
CDR3 DNA: TGTGCTAGCAGCCACGACAGCGGCGGGGAGCTGTTTTTT
CDR3 protein: CASSHDSGGELFF

V gene: TRBV5-2
D gene: NA
clone size: NA
J gene: TRBJ2-3
CDR3 DNA: TGTGCCAGCAGCTTGACTAGCCCCACAGATACGCAGTATTTT
CDR3 protein: CASSLTSPTDTQYF

V gene: TRBV20-1
D gene: NA
clone size: many
J gene: TRBJ1-2
CDR3 DNA: TGCAGTTCCCGCTCGTCGGAGAACTATGGCTACACCTTC
CDR3 protein: CSSRSSENYGYTF

V gene: TRBV4-3
D gene: NA
clone size: NA
J gene: TRBJ1-6
CDR3 DNA: TGCGCCAGCAGCCAGACCGGATATTCACCCCTCCACTTT
CDR3 protein: CASSQTGYSPLHF

V gene: TRBV14
D gene: NA
clone size: many
J gene: TRBJ2-6
CDR3 DNA: TGTGCCAGCAGCATAGACTACACTGGGGGTTTTCGTGGGGCCAACGTCCTGACTTTC
CDR3 protein: CASSIDYTGGFRGANVLTF

V gene: TRBV20-1
D gene: NA
clone size: many
J gene: TRBJ1-2
CDR3 DNA: TGCAGTGCCCACCATCTATTGACGGGCTATGGCTACACCTTC
CDR3 protein: CSAHHLLTGYGYTF

V gene: TRBV11-2
D gene: NA
clone size: many
J gene: TRBJ1-6
CDR3 DNA: TGTGCCAGCAGCTTAGGAGACAGCCAGGGTAATTCACCCCTCCACTTT
CDR3 protein: CASSLGDSQGNSPLHF

V gene: TRBV10-3
D gene: TRBD2
clone size: NA
J gene: TRBJ2-3
CDR3 DNA: TGTGCCATCAGCGCAGGACTAGCGGGTCGCACAGATACGCAGTATTTT
CDR3 protein: CAISAGLAGRTDTQYF

V gene: TRBV20-1
D gene: NA
clone size: NA
J gene: TRBJ2-3
CDR3 DNA: TGCAGCCAGGGATCTAGCACAGATACGCAGTATTTT
CDR3 protein: CSQGSSTDTQYF

V gene: TRBV2
D gene: NA
clone size: many
J gene: TRBJ2-7
CDR3 DNA: TGTGCCAGCAGTGAGTTCTTGGACTACGAGCAGTACTTC
CDR3 protein: CASSEFLDYEQYF

V gene: TRBV25-1
D gene: NA
clone size: NA
J gene: TRBJ2-7
CDR3 DNA: TGTGCCAGCGCCGGACTGACCTACGAGCAGTACTTC
CDR3 protein: CASAGLTYEQYF

V gene: TRBV7-2
D gene: NA
clone size: NA
J gene: TRBJ2-1
CDR3 DNA: TGTGCCAGCAGCGCAACGATTGAGCAGTTCTTC
CDR3 protein: CASSATIEQFF

V gene: TRBV19
D gene: TRBD1
clone size: many
J gene: TRBJ2-5
CDR3 DNA: TGTGCCAGTAGTATGGGGACAGCGTTCCAAGAGACCCAGTACTTC
CDR3 protein: CASSMGTAFQETQYF

V gene: TRBV24-1
D gene: NA
clone size: NA
J gene: TRBJ2-2
CDR3 DNA: TGTGCCACCAGTGATTTGCCATATTCCGGGGAGCTGTTTTTT
CDR3 protein: CATSDLPYSGELFF

V gene: TRBV6-5
D gene: NA
clone size: NA
J gene: TRBJ1-1
CDR3 DNA: TGTGCCAGCAGGCCGTACTCCGACAGCGTGAACACTGAAGCTTTCTTT
CDR3 protein: CASRPYSDSVNTEAFF

V gene: TRBV9
D gene: NA
clone size: many
J gene: TRBJ1-1
CDR3 DNA: TGTGCCAGCAGCCCCAGAGGGTCCGTGAACACTGAAGCTTTCTTT
CDR3 protein: CASSPRGSVNTEAFF

V gene: TRBV12-5
D gene: NA
clone size: NA
J gene: TRBJ2-1
CDR3 DNA: TGTGCCAGCAGGGACTTCTCCTACAATGAGCAGTTCTTC
CDR3 protein: CASRDFSYNEQFF

V gene: TRBV6-2/TRBV6-3
D gene: TRBD2
clone size: few
J gene: TRBJ2-4
CDR3 DNA: TGTGCCAGTCCACAGGGACTAGAGGATTTCGGCATCGAAAACATTCAGTACTTC
CDR3 protein: CASPQGLEDFGIENIQYF

V gene: TRBV2
D gene: NA
clone size: NA
J gene: TRBJ2-3
CDR3 DNA: TGTGCCAGCAGCGGGACGTTAAGCACAGATACGCAGTATTTT
CDR3 protein: CASSGTLSTDTQYF

V gene: TRBV7-6
D gene: NA
clone size: few
J gene: TRBJ1-4
CDR3 DNA: TGTGCCAGCAGCTTCCAGGGTTTGGAACTGTTTTTT
CDR3 protein: CASSFQGLELFF

V gene: TRBV29-1
D gene: NA
clone size: NA
J gene: TRBJ2-1
CDR3 DNA: TGCAGCGTCCCGGGACGGGGGTCTAGCTCCTACAATGAGCAGTTCTTC
CDR3 protein: CSVPGRGSSSYNEQFF

V gene: TRBV10-2
D gene: NA
clone size: NA
J gene: TRBJ2-7
CDR3 DNA: TGCGCCAGCAGCCAGGAGGGACTGCCCTACGAGCAGTACTTC
CDR3 protein: CASSQEGLPYEQYF

V gene: TRBV10-3
D gene: NA
clone size: once
J gene: TRBJ1-5
CDR3 DNA: TGTGCCACCGCGGGAGGGGGTCGGGATCAGCCCCAGCATTTT
CDR3 protein: CATAGGGRDQPQHF

V gene: TRBV10-1
D gene: TRBD1
clone size: NA
J gene: TRBJ1-2
CDR3 DNA: TGCGCCAGCAGTGAGTCGACCCCGGGGACAGGGAACTATGGCTACACCTTC
CDR3 protein: CASSESTPGTGNYGYTF

V gene: TRBV30
D gene: NA
clone size: many
J gene: TRBJ1-2
CDR3 DNA: TGTGCCTGGAGCGAAGGGGGCTATGGCTACACCTTC
CDR3 protein: CAWSEGGYGYTF

V gene: TRBV19
D gene: NA
clone size: few
J gene: TRBJ1-2
CDR3 DNA: TGTGCCAGTAGTACCGACTATGGCTACACCTTC
CDR3 protein: CASSTDYGYTF

V gene: TRBV7-3
D gene: NA
clone size: NA
J gene: TRBJ1-4
CDR3 DNA: TGTGCCAGCAGCTTACCTCCGGGACATGAGGATGAAAAACTGTTTTTT
CDR3 protein: CASSLPPGHEDEKLFF

V gene: TRBV7-2
D gene: NA
clone size: many
J gene: TRBJ2-1
CDR3 DNA: TGTGCCAGCCTTCAGGGGACATTGTCGTATTATACCTACAATGAGCAGTTCTTC
CDR3 protein: CASLQGTLSYYTYNEQFF

V gene: TRBV19
D gene: NA
clone size: NA
J gene: TRBJ1-4
CDR3 DNA: TGTGCCAGTAGTAGGGCTGGACTACTAAATGAAAAACTGTTTTTT
CDR3 protein: CASSRAGLLNEKLFF

V gene: TRBV20-1
D gene: TRBD1
clone size: NA
J gene: TRBJ2-2
CDR3 DNA: TGCAGTGCTAGAGATGCCGGACAGGGGGCGGGCGGGGAGCTGTTTTTT
CDR3 protein: CSARDAGQGAGGELFF

V gene: TRBV19
D gene: NA
clone size: many
J gene: TRBJ1-2
CDR3 DNA: TGTGCCAGTAGTATTGGACAGACCCCAGTATATGGCTACACCTTC
CDR3 protein: CASSIGQTPVYGYTF

V gene: TRBV19
D gene: NA
clone size: few
J gene: TRBJ2-1
CDR3 DNA: TGTGCCAGTAGTGCCCTCGTAGCGAGCTCCTACAATGAGCAGTTCTTC
CDR3 protein: CASSALVASSYNEQFF

V gene: TRBV25-1
D gene: NA
clone size: NA
J gene: TRBJ2-1
CDR3 DNA: TGTGCCAGCAGTGGGGACGGGAACACTGAGCAGTTCTTC
CDR3 protein: CASSGDGNTEQFF

V gene: TRBV19
D gene: TRBD1
clone size: NA
J gene: TRBJ1-5
CDR3 DNA: TGTGCCACCAGTGATGGGGGGGCCGGACAGGACAGGCAGCCCCAGCATTTT
CDR3 protein: CATSDGGAGQDRQPQHF

V gene: TRBV7-2
D gene: TRBD2
clone size: many
J gene: TRBJ2-5
CDR3 DNA: TGTGCCAGCAGCCGACTAGCGGGGGGAGAGGAGACCCAGTACTTC
CDR3 protein: CASSRLAGGEETQYF

V gene: TRBV20-1
D gene: TRBD2
clone size: NA
J gene: TRBJ2-7
CDR3 DNA: TGCAGTGCTAGGGGTGCGAGCGGGAGCGTATACGAGCAGTACTTC
CDR3 protein: CSARGASGSVYEQYF

V gene: TRBV7-9
D gene: TRBD2
clone size: many
J gene: TRBJ2-1
CDR3 DNA: TGTGCCAGCACCAGGCATAGGACTAGCGGGGTATTGGGGTACAATGAGCAGTTCTTC
CDR3 protein: CASTRHRTSGVLGYNEQFF

V gene: TRBV24-1
D gene: NA
clone size: NA
J gene: TRBJ2-7
CDR3 DNA: TGTGCCACCCCCCCAGGCTACGAGCAGTACTTC
CDR3 protein: CATPPGYEQYF

V gene: TRBV20-1
D gene: NA
clone size: NA
J gene: TRBJ2-7
CDR3 DNA: TGCAGTGCTAGAGATCCGACAGCATCCTACGAGCAGTACTTC
CDR3 protein: CSARDPTASYEQYF

V gene: TRBV6-5
D gene: TRBD1
clone size: NA
J gene: TRBJ1-2
CDR3 DNA: TGTGCCAGCAGTTACTCGGGACAGGCCCTGGGTGGCTACACCTTC
CDR3 protein: CASSYSGQALGGYTF

V gene: TRBV19
D gene: NA
clone size: NA
J gene: TRBJ2-7
CDR3 DNA: TGTGCCAGTAGTATGACAGACTCCTACGAGCAGTACTTC
CDR3 protein: CASSMTDSYEQYF

V gene: TRBV12-3/TRBV12-4
D gene: TRBD1
clone size: NA
J gene: TRBJ2-7
CDR3 DNA: TGTGCCAGCAGTTTCTTGGACAGGGCCCACGAGCAGTACTTC
CDR3 protein: CASSFLDRAHEQYF

V gene: TRBV5-1
D gene: NA
clone size: NA
J gene: TRBJ1-5
CDR3 DNA: TGCGCCAGCAGCCTGGACAGTAATAATCAGCCCCAGCATTTT
CDR3 protein: CASSLDSNNQPQHF

V gene: TRBV7-3
D gene: TRBD1
clone size: few
J gene: TRBJ1-6
CDR3 DNA: TGTGCCAGCAGCTCCGGTGCAGGGGGGCATTCACCCCTCCACTTT
CDR3 protein: CASSSGAGGHSPLHF

V gene: TRBV9
D gene: NA
clone size: many
J gene: TRBJ2-3
CDR3 DNA: TGTGCCAGCAGCGTAGTGGGGGGCACAGATACGCAGTATTTT
CDR3 protein: CASSVVGGTDTQYF

V gene: TRBV29-1
D gene: NA
clone size: NA
J gene: TRBJ2-2
CDR3 DNA: TGCAGCGTTGAACTTAACACCGGGGAGCTGTTTTTT
CDR3 protein: CSVELNTGELFF

V gene: TRBV7-2
D gene: TRBD1
clone size: NA
J gene: TRBJ1-6
CDR3 DNA: TGTGCCAGCAGCCTTAACACAGGGGGCGTTTCACCCCTCTACTTC
CDR3 protein: CASSLNTGGVSPLYF

V gene: TRBV4-1
D gene: NA
clone size: NA
J gene: TRBJ1-5
CDR3 DNA: TGCGCCAGCAGCCAAATAGACAGACAGCTCAATCAGCCCCAGCATTTT
CDR3 protein: CASSQIDRQLNQPQHF

V gene: TRBV5-4
D gene: NA
clone size: NA
J gene: TRBJ2-2
CDR3 DNA: TGTGCCAGCAGCCAAGATGTCAACAGGCTGGGGGAGCTGGTTTTT
CDR3 protein: CASSQDVNRLGELVF

V gene: TRBV9
D gene: TRBD1
clone size: NA
J gene: TRBJ1-1
CDR3 DNA: TGTGCCAGCAGCCCAGACAGGGTGGGGAACACTGAAGCTTTCTTT
CDR3 protein: CASSPDRVGNTEAFF